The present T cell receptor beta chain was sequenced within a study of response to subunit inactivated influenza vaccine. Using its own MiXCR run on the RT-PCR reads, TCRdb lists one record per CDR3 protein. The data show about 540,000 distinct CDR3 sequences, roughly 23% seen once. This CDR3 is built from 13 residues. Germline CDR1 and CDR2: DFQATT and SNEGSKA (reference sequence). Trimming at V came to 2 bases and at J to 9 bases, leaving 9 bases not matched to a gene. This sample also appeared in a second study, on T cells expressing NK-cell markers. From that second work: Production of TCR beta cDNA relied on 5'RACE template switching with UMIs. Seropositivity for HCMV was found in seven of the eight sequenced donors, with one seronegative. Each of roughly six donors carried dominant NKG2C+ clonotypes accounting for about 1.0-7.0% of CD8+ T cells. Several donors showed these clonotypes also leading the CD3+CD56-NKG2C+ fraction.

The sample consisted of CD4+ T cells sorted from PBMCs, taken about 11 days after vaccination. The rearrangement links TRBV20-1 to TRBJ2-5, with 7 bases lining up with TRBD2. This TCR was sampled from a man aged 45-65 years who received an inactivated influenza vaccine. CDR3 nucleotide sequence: TGCAGTGCTAGATCGGGGGAGGGCATTTCCCAGTACTTC. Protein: CSARSGEGISQYF.